The clone carrying this T cell receptor beta chain was seen a handful of times. Its target is not known. This record belongs to a study of T cell responses to AZD1222 COVID-19 vaccine. Trimming cost V 1 base and J 1 base, with 7 bases left between them. Per the germline V gene, CDR1 is SGHDN and CDR2 is FVKESK. The CDR3 covers 15 residues. Produced via immunoSEQ multiplex PCR; TCRdb's table is partial and in-frame only. The table records under 200,000 clones, 90% of them present only once. Study outcomes and limitations: Most donors were white British, females outnumbered males, and clonal diversity was possibly underestimated. Two AZD1222 administrations were followed by greater Spike-specific TCR breadth and depth.

The starting material was peripheral blood, obtained on day 0 of AZD1222 vaccination. This chain connects TRBV14 to TRBJ2-2; D uncertain. This sequence originates from an adult in good health. In nucleotides, the CDR3 is TGTGCCAGCAGCCAAGTAGCTGGGAACACCGGGGAGCTGTTTTTT. Translated: CASSQVAGNTGELFF.